The T cell receptor (beta chain) described here comes from a study of cytomegalovirus exposure and HLA in healthy donors (dated by TCRdb to 2016 to 2017). About the investigation overall: In an earlier analysis of roughly 500 of the donors, 276 Gb of sequence data and just under 120 million unique TCR beta sequences from 180 million or so T cells were reported. Rather than drawing on any new phenotypic data, the later analysis identified candidate immune exposures from TCR beta sequences and the way those sequences occurred across donors. The study aimed to test whether cataloging public T cell receptors could reveal signatures of past pathogen exposure. Along with the approximately 650-subject first cohort, a separate validation cohort of 120 different subjects was used. To study patterns of TCR occurrence, a later analysis re-analyzed previously published TCR beta repertoires from 600 to 750 donors and added high-resolution HLA genotyping. In an earlier analysis of 587 of the donors, high-throughput TCR beta sequencing was used to judge whether each TCR beta V gene segment behaved as functional or pseudogenic. Of the approximately 400 genotyped donors, roughly 80% fell in the genetic ancestry cluster associated with self-reported Caucasian donors. Every repertoire in the discovery cohort had been generated on one and the same sequencing platform. About 5 DR-DQ haplotypes were handled as single units for association and clustering, since linkage in the cohort was strong. A later genetic analysis used genome-wide SNP genotypes for about 65% of the roughly 670 donors, treating that subset as a discovery cohort. The number of typed donors differed by locus: about 620-640 for A, B, C, DRB1 and DQB1; 522 for DQA1; 606 for DPA1; and about 450 for DPB1. Roughly 300 gigabases of sequencing data and approximately 91 million unique TCR sequences made up an early release that covered 500 to 650 HLA-typed donors. The study used immunosequencing to profile the T cell repertoires of 666 subjects and linked those repertoires to cytomegalovirus serostatus. HLA typing covered class I and class II loci at four-digit resolution. The study combined high-throughput TCR immunosequencing, statistical association of individual TCRs with disease status, and machine learning to predict cytomegalovirus infection status. On average, about 240,000 unique TCR beta nucleotide sequences were sequenced per donor among several hundred genotyped donors of the cohort, with 15% to 20% of those sequences being non-productive. Donor age, sex, ethnicity and CMV serostatus were compiled together with the repertoire data.

As to this clone: Its target antigen remains unknown. Base qualities were left out, and no much larger clone turns up one base away.

Receptor libraries were prepared by the immunoSEQ multiplex PCR assay. For the multiplex PCR, a mixture combining 60 forward primers for TCR Vbeta segments and 13 reverse primers for TCR Jbeta segments was used. The CDR3 region of rearranged TCR beta genes was amplified from genomic DNA with a multiplex PCR assay. The amplified TCR beta libraries were sequenced on the Illumina HiSeq System as 87-base-pair reads. The published analysis was carried out like this. Across the 600 to 700 repertoires, a later analysis counted approximately 75 million unique TCR beta chains, roughly 11 million of which were shared by at least two donors. To remove PCR and sequencing errors, raw reads were error-corrected and collapsed into unique sequences using a nearest-neighbor algorithm that merged closely related sequences. CDR3 sequences were aligned to IMGT reference sequences to assign V, D and J gene segments. For a sequence to be retained, a match of at least six nucleotides to both a V gene segment and a J gene segment was required. Rearrangements were called productive when the CDR3 lacked stop codons and stayed in frame with V and J; all others were non-productive. Following IMGT convention, CDR3 was defined as the stretch from the second conserved V-encoded cysteine to the conserved J-encoded phenylalanine. Sequences without an unambiguous match to a single V gene segment were excluded from the earlier analysis of almost 600 of the donors. An earlier analysis of 587 of the donors classified V segments as functional when productive rearrangements were above 56.7% and as segregating when the standard deviation between donors was above 5%. To diagnose cytomegalovirus status from the catalog of TCR beta chain sequences, a statistical classification framework was built. A later analysis assigned V and J genes by comparing TCR nucleotide sequences with IMGT/GENE-DB human TR gene sequences. A later analysis assigned CDR3 sequences and most-parsimonious VDJ recombination scenarios with the TCRdist pipeline. In a later analysis, every TCR beta chain was defined by the combination of its CDR3 amino acid sequence and its V-gene family, and reads without a unique V-gene family were dropped. As a way to deal with suspected cross-contamination and a sequencing artifact, a later analysis dropped 592 nucleotide sequences that were highly shared and had low generation probability. In a later analysis, a clonal expansion index was calculated for each public chain from normalized within-repertoire ranks of inferred template counts. Generation probabilities in a later analysis came from a VDJ recombination model fitted to out-of-frame rearrangements, and those results were checked against IGoR. Hypergeometric tests were used in a later analysis to score TCR-TCR, TCR-HLA and TCR-CMV co-occurrence, with a repertoire-size bias correction applied to the TCR pairs. In a later analysis, false discovery rates were estimated by permuting HLA or CMV assignments 20 times. In a later analysis, co-occurring TCRs were grouped with DBSCAN, and TCRdist sequence similarity was added when clustering was performed within HLA-allele-positive subsets. For co-occurrence clustering, repertoires with fewer than 30,000 or more than 120,000 public chains were excluded, along with roughly 5 repertoires with anomalous nucleotide sharing. The table comes from immuneACCESS by way of TCRdb, which keeps in-frame sequences with V and J called. Part of the clones is missing from these tables; in studies checked, under half for an unresolved V gene and the rest for unknown reasons. V and J calls and clone size come straight from that table; D and trimming were deduced from the DNA. For this sample there are approximately 79,000 clones; 78% appear just once. Around 5.1% of the sample belongs to the ten largest clones.

The CDR3 runs 17 amino acids, cysteine and phenylalanine included. Only the CDR3 portion is preserved as DNA: 51 bases, with reading frame beginning at the first base. The germline V gene sets CDR1 to LGHNA and CDR2 to YNFKEQ. V lost 1 base and J lost 4 bases, and the count of bases not matched to a germline gene is 9. What the research found in general, with its limitations: In vitro tests confirmed that a few of the cytomegalovirus-associated TCR beta chains recognize cytomegalovirus antigens. A cluster of highly shared sequence variants was judged likely to be a technical artifact of the sequencing pipeline. An earlier analysis of around 600 of the donors showed that most TCR beta V segments appeared in productive rearrangements either about 87% or about 30% of the time, which broadly matched IMGT annotations. A total of 164 TCR beta chains were listed by the study as associated with cytomegalovirus. At a false discovery rate of 0.05, a later analysis linked around 17,000 TCR beta sequences to specific HLA alleles. A further reported finding was that TCR beta sequences accurately predicted the HLA-A and HLA-B alleles for most subjects in the first cohort. In a later analysis, the rate of TCR association differed among HLA loci, with DRB1 alleles having the most associated TCRs and HLA-C alleles having the fewest. A later analysis reported that several top co-occurrence clusters appeared linked to parvovirus B19, influenza, CMV and Epstein-Barr virus. In this cohort, only TCR beta chains were sequenced, and detectable features were limited by the absence of alpha or paired-chain data. CMV serostatus was the only immune exposure information available for the cohort. Because counts were too low, fewer than 20 rarely observed V segments, including chromosome 9 orphons, were excluded from the earlier analysis of some 590 of the donors. Correlated functional status among segregating V segments might be attributable to linkage disequilibrium, but an unknown experimental factor could not be ruled out. The classifier was reported to diagnose cytomegalovirus status with high specificity and sensitivity in both the original cohort and the validation cohort. Sequencing depth was assumed to be roughly uniform across donors in the presence/absence analyses, though that assumption may not hold. Because HLA typing was missing for some donors at each locus, association tests included only the typed subset. Most CMV-associated TCR beta chains appeared to be HLA-restricted in a later analysis, and the HLA associations seemed to be driven largely by CMV exposure. Because the 87-base-pair reads could not distinguish some IMGT-functional V segments, including TRBV6-2 and TRBV6-3, those segments were excluded. In a later genetic analysis, fewer N-insertions in productive TCRs were reported among donors in an Asian-associated ancestry cluster than the roughly 700-donor mean. In a later analysis, HLA-associated TCR beta chains showed more clonal expansion and lower generation probabilities than non-associated chains that were equally common. It was suggested by the authors that the approach could potentially be generalized to other disease states and immunological phenotypes. When HLA alleles, especially DR and DQ, strongly co-occurred, attributing TCR associations to individual alleles was difficult. In a later genetic analysis, a missense DCLRE1C variant was associated with V-gene and J-gene trimming of TCR beta chains, and the association was replicated in an independent cohort. Most TCR sequences were observed very rarely across donors, whereas some public TCRs were present in many individuals.

The cohort comprised hundreds of healthy bone marrow donors. All cohort members were sampled while nominally healthy, although unrecorded immune exposures were likely present. The donor was CMV seropositive and was included in the group of some 290 seropositive cohort members. Every donor gave a peripheral blood sample, and the peripheral blood mononuclear cells from that sample were used for TCR beta sequencing. Genomic DNA extraction from the blood cell samples was performed with the Qiagen DNeasy Blood Extraction Kit. Sequencing was performed on PBMCs. The chain links TRBV4-2 with TRBJ2-7; the junction holds 11 bases that match TRBD2. This TCR was sampled from a male donor in good health and CMV-seropositive. The CDR3 region reads CASSQVASGGPGYEQYF. The base sequence is TGTGCCAGCAGCCAAGTGGCTAGCGGGGGGCCGGGGTACGAGCAGTACTTC.